Presented here are 16 T cell receptor beta chains from one specimen sequenced in a study of cytomegalovirus exposure and HLA in healthy donors. 13 Jbeta primers and 60 Vbeta primers were used for the PCR. Sequencing was performed with immunoSEQ multiplex PCR; in TCRdb, only in-frame clones are kept and a portion is missing. Here the sample spans roughly 150,000 clones, roughly four fifths being singletons. The specimen sequenced was PBMCs. These receptors all stem from a woman aged 18-30 years in good health and CMV-seronegative.

A single count supports this clone. The chain is built from TRBV15 and TRBJ2-1; 8 bases fit TRBD1. From germline, CDR1 is LNHNV and CDR2 YYDKDF (reference sequence). The junction had 6 bases not matched to a gene; V was cut back by 1 base and J by 4 bases. The CDR3 contains 16 residues. Here the CDR3 reads CATSRGSGGDYNEQFF. The CDR3 coding sequence is TGTGCCACCAGCAGAGGCTCAGGGGGCGATTACAATGAGCAGTTCTTC. Variable domain in full (rest from reference TRBV15 and TRBJ2-1): DAMVIQNPRYQVTQFGKPVTLSCSQTLNHNVMYWYQQKSSQAPKLLFHYYDKDFNNEADTPDNFQSRRPNTSFCFLDIRSPGLGDTAMYLCATSRGSGGDYNEQFFGPGTRLTVL.

The chain carries TRBV19 and TRBJ2-7, with TRBD1 matching 10 bases. The CDR3 extends over 17 amino acids. Unmatched junction bases numbered 8, after V lost 0 bases and J lost 3 bases. CDR1 and CDR2 from the germline V gene are LNHDA and SQIVND (reference sequence). CDR3 sequence (DNA): TGTGCCAGTAGTATAGATCGGTGGACAGGGGGTAACTACGAGCAGTACTTC. Protein product: CASSIDRWTGGNYEQYF.

The chain links TRBV19 to TRBJ1-1; tentative D call: TRBD1 (5 bases). The germline V gene has CDR1 LNHDA and CDR2 SQIVND (reference sequence). This CDR3 has 16 amino acids. Between the trimmed V and J ends, which lost 3 bases and 0 bases, there was a span of 14 bases. The CDR3 here is CASSIRGGEMNTEAFF. The CDR3 nucleotides are TGTGCCAGTAGTATTAGGGGAGGGGAGATGAACACTGAAGCTTTCTTT.

J is TRBJ1-1 and V is TRBV6-1; D is unclear. The CDR3 extends over 14 amino acids. Per the germline V gene, CDR1 is MNHNS and CDR2 is SASEGT. Trimming removed 6 bases from V and 2 bases from J, with 13 bases in between. CDR3 sequence reads: CASRRAGLNTEAFF. CDR3 DNA sequence: TGTGCCAGCAGACGCGCTGGACTAAACACTGAAGCTTTCTTT.

The chain combines TRBV7-9 with TRBJ2-5, with TRBD1 matching 7 bases. The closer fit of TRBJ2-7 to the DNA end suggests the J call may be wrong. The CDR3 is 14 amino acids. The V gene's germline CDR1 is SEHNR and CDR2 FQNEAQ (reference sequence). The CDR3 protein is CASSSGTASYEQYF. The CDR3 DNA reads TGTGCCAGCAGCTCTGGGACAGCTTCCTACGAGCAGTACTTC.

The V call is TRBV6-5, the J call TRBJ2-7, with D possibly being TRBD2 (5 bases). V lost 4 bases, J lost 2 bases, and 12 bases lay in between. This CDR3 has 14 residues. Germline-derived CDR1 and CDR2 are MNHEY and SVGAGI. The CDR3 sequence: CASSLRGKTYEQYF. CDR3 nucleotides: TGTGCCAGCAGTTTAAGAGGGAAAACCTACGAGCAGTACTTC.

The chain joins TRBV5-4 to TRBJ1-4; 7 bases are a match to TRBD1. The germline gives CDR1 SGHNT, CDR2 YYREEE (reference sequence). J gave up 3 bases and V 3 bases, and 14 bases lay outside the gene matches. The CDR3 has 18 residues. CDR3 sequence reads: CASSSGHDTGEANEKLFF. In nucleotides, the CDR3 is TGTGCCAGCAGCTCCGGGCATGACACAGGGGAGGCTAATGAAAAACTGTTTTTT. The full variable domain, with the rest looked up from reference TRBV5-4 and TRBJ1-4, is ETGVTQSPTHLIKTRGQQVTLRCSSQSGHNTVSWYQQALGQGPQFIFQYYREEENGRGNFPPRFSGLQFPNYSSELNVNALELDDSALYLCASSSGHDTGEANEKLFFGSGTQLSVL.

The chain links TRBV6-5 to TRBJ2-2; 7 nucleotides line up with TRBD1. The CDR3 extends over 14 amino acids. Germline CDR1 and CDR2: MNHEY and SVGAGI. Trimming removed 5 bases from V and 8 bases from J; junction bases left unmatched: 8. CDR3 loop: CASSEDRVRGELFF. The CDR3 DNA reads TGTGCCAGCAGTGAAGACAGGGTACGGGGGGAGCTGTTTTTT.

The V and J genes are TRBV5-8 and TRBJ2-5; TRBD2 might be the D (7 bases). V was cut by 0 bases and J by 5 bases, with 20 bases left in between. Germline loops: CDR1 SGHTS, CDR2 YDEGEE. The CDR3 extends over 17 amino acids. The DNA of the CDR3 is TGTGCCAGCAGCTTGGGGTTGATACGGGGGGCCCCGGAGACCCAGTACTTC. Amino acid sequence: CASSLGLIRGAPETQYF.

The chain is built from TRBV4-2 and TRBJ2-3; tentative D call: TRBD2 (6 bases). Germline V gene data show CDR1 as LGHNA and CDR2 as YNFKEQ. Trimming cost V 1 base and J 2 bases, with 19 bases left between them. The CDR3 is 18 amino acids. CDR3 region: CASSQATGDAYDTDTQYF. Written as DNA, the CDR3 is TGTGCCAGCAGCCAAGCGACGGGGGACGCATACGACACAGATACGCAGTATTTT.

The chain joins TRBV7-8 to TRBJ2-7; TRBD1 might be the D (6 bases). Between the trimmed V and J ends, which lost 1 base and 4 bases, there was a span of 17 bases. Germline V lookup: CDR1 SGHVS, CDR2 FQNEAQ. The CDR3 extends over 16 amino acids. The CDR3: CASSLGQVVPEYEQYF. CDR3 bases: TGTGCCAGCAGCTTAGGACAGGTAGTACCCGAATACGAGCAGTACTTC.

The chain employs TRBV9 and TRBJ1-2; D is perhaps TRBD1 (5 bases). Germline CDR1 SGDLS, CDR2 YYNGEE. This CDR3 spans 16 amino acids. V was cut by 4 bases and J by 1 base, with 17 bases left in between. The CDR3 reads CASSSGTVAHNYGYTF. CDR3 DNA sequence: TGTGCCAGCAGCTCAGGGACTGTGGCTCATAACTATGGCTACACCTTC.

The chain uses TRBV6-5 and TRBJ1-2, with TRBD1 identical over 7 bases. Looked up from germline, CDR1 is MNHEY and CDR2 is SVGAGI. Trimming took 7 bases from V and 8 from J; bases not matched to a gene: 10. The CDR3 sequence is 13 residues long. The CDR3 sequence: CASKPVPGQGYTF. The CDR3 nucleotides read TGTGCCAGCAAGCCAGTTCCGGGACAGGGCTACACCTTC.

The count of this clone is one. The chain has TRBV19 and TRBJ2-1; D not certain. The V end was cut by 0 bases, the J end by 0 bases, with 9 bases between. The CDR3 has 16 residues. Germline assignment: CDR1 LNHDA and CDR2 SQIVND (reference sequence). The CDR3 region is CASSIDVSGSYNEQFF. The CDR3 region has the DNA TGTGCCAGTAGTATAGACGTTTCCGGCTCCTACAATGAGCAGTTCTTC.

The gene calls are TRBV2 and TRBJ2-2; 8 nucleotides align to TRBD1. Germline CDR1 SNHLY, CDR2 FYNNEI. This CDR3 comprises 16 residues. Trimming removed 4 bases from V and 1 base from J; junction bases left unmatched: 5. For the CDR3, the DNA is TGTGCCAGCAGTGGCCAGGGGGCTCTGAACACCGGGGAGCTGTTTTTT. Translated: CASSGQGALNTGELFF.

The J gene is TRBJ2-5, the V gene TRBV5-1, with D perhaps TRBD2 (5 bases). The length of the CDR3 is 15 residues. V was cut by 2 bases and J by 5 bases, with 16 bases left in between. From germline, CDR1 is SGHRS and CDR2 YFSETQ. The CDR3 is CASSFAGGLSETQYF. The DNA for the CDR3 is TGCGCCAGCAGCTTTGCGGGTGGTCTTTCGGAGACCCAGTACTTC.